The next 13 T cell receptor beta chains were all read from a single sample in a study of blood T cells in healthy people across ages. Primed by a sample-barcoded 5' primer and a J-beta primer mix, a second PCR proceeded for about 6 to 12 cycles. A single record per CDR3 protein comes from TCRdb applying MiXCR to the 5' RACE reads. This sample has some 930,000 distinct CDR3 sequences; under 35% occur once, and the top ten carry about 10%. This same sample was also taken into another study, of T cells of mothers and their children.

The specimen sequenced was blood. These receptors all come from a woman aged 40 to 50 in good health.

The genes are TRBV7-2 and TRBJ1-2, with 7 nucleotides matching TRBD1. The germline V gene encodes CDR1 SGHTA and CDR2 FQGNSA. V was pared by 1 base and J by 7 bases, with 9 bases of the junction left unmatched. CDR3 length: 15 residues. DNA of the CDR3: TGTGCCAGCAGCTTAGAAGGGACAGCCCCCCTTGGCTACACCTTC. Protein sequence: CASSLEGTAPLGYTF.

The chain carries TRBV5-6 and TRBJ2-3; TRBD1 aligns across 7 bases. Per germline, CDR1 SGHDT and CDR2 YYEEEE. The CDR3 is 15 amino acids. The ends lost 4 bases at V and 3 bases at J; junction bases unmatched: 8. In DNA, the CDR3 is TGTGCCAGCAGCGCCTACAGGGGCCGAACAGATACGCAGTATTTT. Amino acid sequence: CASSAYRGRTDTQYF.

The V call is TRBV5-1, the J call TRBJ1-1; no definite D call. CDR1 is SGHRS and CDR2 is YFSETQ in the germline V gene. Trimming stripped 4 bases from V and 7 bases from J, with 14 bases between. The CDR3 extends over 13 amino acids. In DNA form, the CDR3 reads TGCGCCAGCAGCCTTCCTGGTGGGGATGAAGCTTTCTTT. Amino acids: CASSLPGGDEAFF.

The V gene is TRBV6-1, the J gene TRBJ2-5; 8 bases align to TRBD2. The CDR3 spans 14 residues. Germline CDR1 MNHNS, CDR2 SASEGT. The junction had 9 bases not matched to a gene; V was cut back by 6 bases and J by 6 bases. CDR3 residues: CASRANGGAKTQYF. In nucleotides, the CDR3 is TGTGCCAGCAGGGCTAACGGGGGGGCCAAGACCCAGTACTTC.

The chain has TRBV20-1 and TRBJ1-1; D is possibly TRBD1 (5 bases). Trimming removed 7 bases from V and 4 bases from J, with 16 bases in between. This CDR3 spans 13 amino acids. Germline assignment: CDR1 DFQATT and CDR2 SNEGSKA (reference sequence). DNA for the CDR3: TGCAGTGACCCCAGGCGGCAGGGCACTGAAGCTTTCTTT. Translating gives CSDPRRQGTEAFF.

This clonotype was seen a few times. V gene TRBV27 combines with J gene TRBJ2-1, with 7 bases that match TRBD1. The DNA end is a closer match to TRBJ2-7, so the J assignment may be wrong. Germline V gives CDR1 MNHEY, CDR2 SMNVEV (reference sequence). CDR3 length equals 16 residues. CDR3 DNA sequence: TGTGCCAGCAGTTGGGACAGTCTAAGCTCCTACAATGAGCAGTACTTC. Translated: CASSWDSLSSYNEQYF.

The chain is built from TRBV7-3 and TRBJ1-3; D not certain. The CDR3 length is 13 residues. V shed 1 base and J shed 4 bases, with 5 bases lying between them. CDR1 is SGHTA, CDR2 FQGTGA, per germline. The CDR3 protein is CASSLSRGNTIYF. In nucleotides, the CDR3 is TGTGCCAGCAGCTTAAGTAGGGGAAACACCATATATTTT.

The CDR3 spells CASFNTLNTEAFF. Here the CDR3 DNA reads TGTGCCAGCTTCAACACGCTGAACACTGAAGCTTTCTTT. The rearrangement uses TRBV5-5 and TRBJ1-1; unclear D gene. The CDR3 consists of 13 residues. V lost 7 bases and J 0 bases, leaving 10 bases between the germline ends. Germline values: CDR1 SGHKS, CDR2 YYEKEE (reference sequence).

Notes on this clonotype: A read error is possible here, since a much larger clone lies one base away. The V and J genes are TRBV24-1 and TRBJ2-1; TRBD2 matches at 10 bases. The CDR3 has 14 residues. From germline, CDR1 is KGHDR and CDR2 SFDVKD. The DNA of the CDR3 is TGTACCACCGGCCCTAGCGGGGGCCGAAATGAGCAGTTCTTC. This codes for CTTGPSGGRNEQFF.

This clonotype was counted ten times or more. The chain joins TRBV7-2 to TRBJ2-7, with D possibly being TRBD2 (6 bases). CDR1 and CDR2 from the germline V gene are SGHTA and FQGNSA. The CDR3 extends over 13 amino acids. Trimming shortened V by 5 bases and J by 6 bases, and 14 bases separated the two germline ends. The CDR3 spells CASSRPGVPEQYF. The DNA for the CDR3 is TGTGCCAGCAGCCGCCCGGGGGTCCCCGAGCAGTACTTC.

V usage is TRBV20-1 and J usage is TRBJ1-3, with TRBD1 identical over 7 bases. Germline V CDR1 and CDR2: DFQATT, SNEGSKA (reference sequence). V was clipped by 5 bases and J by 1 base; unmatched bases: 14. This CDR3 contains 17 residues. The CDR3 protein is CSAGEGDARGSGNTIYF. DNA for the CDR3: TGCAGTGCTGGCGAAGGAGACGCCAGGGGGTCTGGAAACACCATATATTTT.

This clonotype was detected a few times. This rearrangement joins TRBV20-1 to TRBJ2-3, with 8 bases aligning to TRBD1. Trimming at V came to 0 bases and at J to 3 bases, leaving 11 bases not matched to a gene. Germline CDR1 DFQATT, CDR2 SNEGSKA (reference sequence). The CDR3 totals 17 residues. CDR3 sequence: CSARDVMTGAGTDTQYF. As DNA, the CDR3 is TGCAGTGCTAGAGATGTAATGACAGGGGCCGGTACAGATACGCAGTATTTT.

The chain couples TRBV20-1 to TRBJ2-1; no firm D call. Germline lookup yields CDR1 DFQATT and CDR2 SNEGSKA (reference sequence). The CDR3 is made up of 14 amino acids. V dropped 0 bases and J dropped 5 bases, with 11 bases sitting between them. The CDR3 DNA reads as TGCAGTGCTAGAGATCGGCCGTTAGACAATGAGCAGTTCTTC. Translating it yields CSARDRPLDNEQFF.